The clone carrying this TCR beta chain was found many times. The antigen remains unidentified. J gave up 4 bases and V 3 bases, and 13 bases lay outside the gene matches. The CDR3 contains 17 residues. The germline CDR1 and CDR2 sequences are DFQATT and SNEGSKA (reference sequence). RNA transcripts were the source from which TCR beta CDR3 regions were amplified. Amplification began with first-round RT-PCR using HTBI primers, then second-round multiplex PCR was performed. MiXCR was run by TCRdb on the multiplex PCR reads, yielding one entry per CDR3 protein. This table has around 470,000 distinct CDR3 sequences, approximately 15% appearing once. This sample is drawn from a study of Graves' ophthalmopathy and Graves' hyperthyroidism. Study in general: Peripheral blood sampling occurred at initial diagnosis, before any treatment. Points from the study as a whole: Thyroid clonotypes that were expanded above 0.001 frequency mostly also appeared in blood.

Ophthalmopathy-affected donors exhibited moderate-to-severe activity, CAS ≥3, NOSPECS ≥4, and duration under 3 months. As the starting material, more than 8 ml of fresh peripheral blood yielded the PBMCs. Sequenced material: blood. This TCR was sampled from a woman aged 25 to 39 with Graves' ophthalmopathy. The chain couples TRBV20-1 to TRBJ2-5, with 11 bases lining up with TRBD2. The CDR3 DNA reads TGCAGTGCTAGGGGGGGGTTAGCGGGAGGGCCGAGAGAGACCCAGTACTTC. As protein: CSARGGLAGGPRETQYF.